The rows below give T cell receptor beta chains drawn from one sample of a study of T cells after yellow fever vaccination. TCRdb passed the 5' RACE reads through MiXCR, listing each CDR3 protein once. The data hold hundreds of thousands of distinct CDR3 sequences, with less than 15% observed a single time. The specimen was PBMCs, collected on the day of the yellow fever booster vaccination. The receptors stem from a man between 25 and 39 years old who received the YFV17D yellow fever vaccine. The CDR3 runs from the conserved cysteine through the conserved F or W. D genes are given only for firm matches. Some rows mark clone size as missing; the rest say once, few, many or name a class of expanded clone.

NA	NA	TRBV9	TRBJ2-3	TGTGCCAGCAGCCCCCCCGGCCGGGGCCTCGGGGATACGCAGTATTTT	CASSPPGRGLGDTQYF
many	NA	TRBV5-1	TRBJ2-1	TGCGCCAGCAGCCTGGCTGGAAGCAATGAGCAGTTCTTC	CASSLAGSNEQFF
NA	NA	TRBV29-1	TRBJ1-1	TGCAGCGTTGAAGACCTCCGACAGGAGGCTTTCTTT	CSVEDLRQEAFF
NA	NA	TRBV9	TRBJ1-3	TGTGCCAGCAGCGGCCAAGGGATCGGAAACACCATATATTTT	CASSGQGIGNTIYF
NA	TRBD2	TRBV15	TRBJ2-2	TGTGCCACCAGCACCCGACTAGCGGGAGTGTCGGGGGACACCGGGGAGCTGTTTTTT	CATSTRLAGVSGDTGELFF
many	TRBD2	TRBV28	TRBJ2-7	TGTGCCAGCAGTTTATTCTTGGGGGGCGGGAGGGGGTCCTACGAGCAGTACTTC	CASSLFLGGGRGSYEQYF
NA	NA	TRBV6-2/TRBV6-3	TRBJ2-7	TGTGCCAGCTCCCTTCCCAGGCAGCAGTACTTC	CASSLPRQQYF
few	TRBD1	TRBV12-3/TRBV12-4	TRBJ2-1	TGTGCCAGCACCAAGTACGGGACAGGGAATGAGCAGTTCTTC	CASTKYGTGNEQFF
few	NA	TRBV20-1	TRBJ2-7	TGCAGTGCTAGAGATCAGCACTTCTACGAGCAGTACTTC	CSARDQHFYEQYF
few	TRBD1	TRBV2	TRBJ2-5	TGTGCCAGCAGTGGTACAGGGGGGGAGACCCAGTACTTC	CASSGTGGETQYF
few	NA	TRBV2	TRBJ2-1	TGTGCCAGCACCTCGACTAGAACTGAGCAGTTCTTC	CASTSTRTEQFF
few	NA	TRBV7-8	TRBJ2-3	TGTGCCAGCAGCTTACGGGGTAACACAGATACGCAGTATTTT	CASSLRGNTDTQYF
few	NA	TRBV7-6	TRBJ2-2	TGTGCCAGCAGCTTATATTTTGGGTTACAAACGACCGGGGAGCTGTTTTTT	CASSLYFGLQTTGELFF
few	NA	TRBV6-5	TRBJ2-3	TGTGCCAGCAGTTACTCGATAAATGACCCCTTAAGGTTGGATTTT	CASSYSINDPLRLDF
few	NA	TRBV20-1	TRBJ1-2	TGCAGTGCTCGCTTAGACGACAGGAGCTATGGCTACACCTTC	CSARLDDRSYGYTF
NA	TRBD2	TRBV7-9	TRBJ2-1	TGTGCCAGCAGCTCCCTTTCTAGCGGGTATTACAATGAGCAGTTCTTC	CASSSLSSGYYNEQFF
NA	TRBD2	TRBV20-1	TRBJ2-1	TGCAGTGCTAGAGGCGGAGGGGCGGGAGCAGGAGAGCAGTTCTTC	CSARGGGAGAGEQFF
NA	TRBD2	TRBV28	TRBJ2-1	TGTGCCAGCAGCGGGGGACTAGGCGCGCGCGAGCAGTTCTTC	CASSGGLGAREQFF
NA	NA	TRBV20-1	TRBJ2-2	TGCAGTGCTAGAGGAGGGGCGGGGCGGACCGGGGAGCTGTTTTTT	CSARGGAGRTGELFF
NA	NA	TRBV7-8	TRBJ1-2	TGTGCCAGCAGCTTAGAGCGTCGAGCTTCTGGTGTGTCGGGTGTCTTC	CASSLERRASGVSGVF
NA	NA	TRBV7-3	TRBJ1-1	TGTGCCAGCAGCTTAATGGGCCCAGGCACTGAAGCTTTCTTT	CASSLMGPGTEAFF
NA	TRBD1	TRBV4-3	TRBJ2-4	TGCGCCAGCAGCCAGGACAGGTTAGCCAAAAACATTCAGTACTTC	CASSQDRLAKNIQYF
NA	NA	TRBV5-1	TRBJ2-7	TGCGCCAGCAGCTTGGCCCCTGGGTATACGAACGAGCAGTACTTC	CASSLAPGYTNEQYF
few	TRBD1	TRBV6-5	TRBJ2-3	TGTGCCAGCAGTTACTCGGGACAGGGGGCTACGCAGTATTTT	CASSYSGQGATQYF
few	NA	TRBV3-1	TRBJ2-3	TGTGCCAGCAGCCACCGGACCGGGCCGGCAGATACGCAGTATTTT	CASSHRTGPADTQYF
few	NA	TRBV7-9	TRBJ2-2	TGTGCCAGCAGCTTACCCGGAAACGGGGAGCTGTTTTTT	CASSLPGNGELFF
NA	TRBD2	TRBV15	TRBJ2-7	TGTGCCACCAGCAGAGATTGGGGAGGGCACGTCTTC	CATSRDWGGHVF
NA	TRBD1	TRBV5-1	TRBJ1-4	TGCGCCAGCAGCTGGGGCTCTGGGACAGAGAATGAAAAACTGTTTTTT	CASSWGSGTENEKLFF
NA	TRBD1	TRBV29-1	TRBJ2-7	TGCAGCGTGCAAGGGGACAGGGGGCTCTACGAGCAGTACTTC	CSVQGDRGLYEQYF
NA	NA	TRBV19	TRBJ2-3	TGTGCCAGTAGTATCCGGACTGTCACGTCCCCCCCGTATTTT	CASSIRTVTSPPYF
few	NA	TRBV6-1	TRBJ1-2	TGTGCCAGCAGCCTCGACAGAAGAGCTGGCTACACCTTC	CASSLDRRAGYTF
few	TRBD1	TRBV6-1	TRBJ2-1	TGTGCCAGCAGCCTAGACAGGGGGAGTAACAATGAGCAGTTCTTC	CASSLDRGSNNEQFF
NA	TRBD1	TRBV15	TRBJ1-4	TGTGCCACCAGCAGAAGGACAGGGTTTGAAAAACTGTTTTTT	CATSRRTGFEKLFF
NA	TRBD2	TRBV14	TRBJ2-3	TGTGCCAGCAGCCAAGATGTTTCCGGTGGACTAGATGCAGATACGCAGTATTTT	CASSQDVSGGLDADTQYF
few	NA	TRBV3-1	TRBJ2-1	TGTGCCAGCAGCCAAAACCCTTGGGGGACCTCCTACAATGAGCAGTTCTTC	CASSQNPWGTSYNEQFF
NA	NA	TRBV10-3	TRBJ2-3	TGTGCCATCAGGGCCCCCTCTGCTACGCAGTATTTT	CAIRAPSATQYF
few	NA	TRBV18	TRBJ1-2	TGTGCCAGCTCACCGGCGCAGAACTATGGCTACACCTTC	CASSPAQNYGYTF
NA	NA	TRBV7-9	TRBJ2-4	TGTGCCAGCAGCTTGCGTAGAGGCGCGGACATTCAGTACTTC	CASSLRRGADIQYF
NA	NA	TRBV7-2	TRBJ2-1	TGTGCCAGCAGCTTAGTAGTGGGACGGTACAATGAGCAGTTCTTC	CASSLVVGRYNEQFF
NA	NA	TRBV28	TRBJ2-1	TGTGCCAGCAGTTTATTCGGCAGCACCTACAATGAGCAGTTCTTC	CASSLFGSTYNEQFF
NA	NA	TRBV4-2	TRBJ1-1	TGTGCCAGCAGCCAAGGGGGGGTGGAAACTGAAGCTTTCTTT	CASSQGGVETEAFF